This T cell receptor (beta chain) appears in the sequencing data of a study of shared clonotypes between healthy human individuals (dated by TCRdb to the early 2020s). Regarding the research as a whole: The cohort included three men and a couple of women between 18 and 49 years of age. To increase sequencing depth and limit assay-specific biases, TCR repertoire library preparation and sequencing were carried out by different laboratories using diverse techniques. Each donor's leukapheresis produced roughly between roughly 0.9 and 9 billion PBMCs. For each donor, three plates each were used for CD4 naive and CD4 memory, two plates were used for CD8 naive, and one plate was used for CD8 memory. To estimate repertoire size and how much clonotype sharing occurs between individuals, the study deeply sequenced the blood TCR repertoires of five healthy adults.

Results and caveats for the whole study, not just this receptor: Higher generation probabilities were observed for clonotypes shared by all four sorted-subset donors than for non-shared clonotypes. Estimated clonotype richness was generally larger for naive than for memory subsets. The genetic and exposure-history diversity represented was limited by the small number of donors. Incomplete sequencing was indicated by rarefaction of sorted-subset datasets, despite the large sequencing depth. Pairwise subsampling indicated that sequencing depth was expected to affect the degree of clonotype sharing among donors. When a handful of donors were compared, the shared fraction of clonotypes was about 5.2% for naive CD4, around 4% for naive CD8, more than 2% for memory CD4, and 0.35% to 0.4% for memory CD8. Sampling was restricted to blood, and TCR repertoires in tissues likely differ from the TCR repertoires found in blood.

Donors were healthy HIV-negative adults with no recently reported acute infections or vaccinations. Every donor was a Caucasian adult living in Nashville, Tennessee, USA. CD4+ T cells were enriched by magnetic negative selection, after which naive cells were positively selected on CD45RA and the negative fraction was taken as the memory subset. Blood was obtained by leukapheresis, after which PBMCs were separated by Ficoll-Histopaque density gradient centrifugation and cryopreserved in liquid nitrogen vapor phase. Analytical flow cytometry was used to check the purity and quantity of every magnetically sorted T cell population. From each sorted fraction, genomic DNA was isolated and quantified by UV absorbance on a Nanodrop 2000c. In the case of this clone: The target of this receptor is not known. There are no base qualities to consult, and no much larger clone falls within one base.

Using the deep immunoSEQ assay, TCR CDR3 regions were amplified from genomic DNA by multiplex PCR. Extracted genomic DNA from each cell subset was distributed evenly across all wells of several immunoSEQ 96-well plates, and each plate was treated as a replicate. For sorted subsets, about 210 ng of genomic DNA, equivalent to 30,000 or so T cell genomes, went into each replicate PCR. Purified libraries were quantified with a Qubit 3.0 fluorometer, sized on a Bioanalyzer 2100, and re-quantified with the KAPA Library Quantification kit. Every immunoSEQ 96-well plate was sequenced on a separate single-read 150-cycle Illumina NextSeq 550 flow cell. The paper's processing steps were these. Because only junctional sequences without quality scores were contained in the immunoSEQ output, filtering matching that applied to full-length reads could not be performed. Sequences were annotated with PyIR, a Python wrapper for IgBLAST v1.9, and V/J genes and CDR3 were assigned using IMGT germline references. Reads were removed for weak V/J assignments (E-value above 1e-6), missing CDR3, stop codons, out-of-frame junctions, or ambiguous translated residues. V3J clonotypes were defined as sequences sharing an identical inferred V gene, J gene, and CDR3 amino acid sequence. Percentage overlap between repertoires was calculated by dividing the number of shared unique clonotypes by the size of the smaller repertoire. Repertoire richness was assessed with RTK rarefaction, the Chao1 estimator, and Recon v2.1 estimates of unobserved clonotypes. Generation probabilities were computed with OLGA for all TCRbeta clonotypes obtained by the gDNA method from several donors. TCRdb holds this immuneACCESS table with in-frame rearrangements only. Some clones are missing; in checked studies, unresolved V genes explain under half, and the rest has no known cause. Clone size and V and J calls were adopted from that table, with D and trimming inferred from the DNA. The sample table holds 1.5 million to 1.9 million clones, of which nearly 99% were seen once. The top ten hold less than 0.55% of the sample.

From its cysteine to its phenylalanine, the CDR3 spans 16 amino acids. The DNA shown is the 48-base CDR3, in frame from base 1. Trimmed from V: 6 bases; trimmed from J: 1 base; junction bases lacking a gene match: 8. The germline V gene supplies CDR1 SGHAT and CDR2 FQNNGV. The chain joins TRBV11-2 to TRBJ2-5, with 10 junctional bases fitting TRBD1. The source material was naive CD4+ T cells sorted from blood. What the cell subset or site label conveys for this sample: CD45RA+ positively selected. This TCR was recovered from a man aged 25 to 40 in good health. The CDR3 amino acid sequence is: CASRHRRDRGQETQYF. The DNA sequence is TGTGCCAGCAGGCATCGACGGGACAGGGGCCAAGAGACCCAGTACTTC.